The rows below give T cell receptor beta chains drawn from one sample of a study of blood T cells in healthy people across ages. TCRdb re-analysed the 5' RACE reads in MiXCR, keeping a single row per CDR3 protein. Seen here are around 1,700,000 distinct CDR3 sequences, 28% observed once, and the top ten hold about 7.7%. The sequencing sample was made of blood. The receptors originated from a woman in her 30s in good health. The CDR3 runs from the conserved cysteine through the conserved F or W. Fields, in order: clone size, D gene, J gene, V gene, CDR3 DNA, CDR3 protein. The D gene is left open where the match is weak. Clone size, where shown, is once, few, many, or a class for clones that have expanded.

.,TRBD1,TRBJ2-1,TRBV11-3,TGTGCCAGCAGCCTGACGGAACAGGGGAACAATGAGCAGTTCTTC,CASSLTEQGNNEQFF
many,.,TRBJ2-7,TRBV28,TGTGCCAGCAGGCTCAGTGGGGGGGCTCACGAGCAGTACTTC,CASRLSGGAHEQYF
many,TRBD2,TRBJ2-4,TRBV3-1,TGTGCCAGCAGCCGACTAGCGGGAGCCAAAAACATTCAGTACTTC,CASSRLAGAKNIQYF
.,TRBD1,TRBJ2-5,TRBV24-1,TGTGCCACCAGTGAGTCGGACAGGGACTTCCAAGAGACCCAGTACTTC,CATSESDRDFQETQYF
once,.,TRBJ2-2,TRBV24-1,TGTGCCACCAGTGAGGTCTCCGCCGGGGAGCTGTTTTTT,CATSEVSAGELFF
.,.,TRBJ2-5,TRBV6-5,TGTGCCAGGGCACTATCCTCCAATGAGCAGTACTTC,CARALSSNEQYF
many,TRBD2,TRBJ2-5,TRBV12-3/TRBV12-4,TGTGCCAGCAGTCCTAAAACGGGGGGGCTTGACCAAGAGACCCAGTACTTC,CASSPKTGGLDQETQYF
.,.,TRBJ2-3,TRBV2,TGTGCCAGCAGTAGAAGGAGTACGCAGTATTTT,CASSRRSTQYF
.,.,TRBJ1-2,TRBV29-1,TGCAGCGTTGGCCCCCTTATGGCCTATGGCTACACCTTC,CSVGPLMAYGYTF
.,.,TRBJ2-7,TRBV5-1,TGCGCCAGCAGCTTGAAGGGGTTCGACGAGCAGTACTTC,CASSLKGFDEQYF
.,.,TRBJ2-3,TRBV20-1,TGCAGTGCTACACCCGGGGCCACGCAGTATTTT,CSATPGATQYF
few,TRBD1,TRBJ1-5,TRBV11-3,TGTGCCAGCAGGAACCGGGGAAGGGACAGGGCGTTTAGCAATCAGCCCCAGCATTTT,CASRNRGRDRAFSNQPQHF
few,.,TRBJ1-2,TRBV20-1,TGCAGTGCTGGGACAACTAACTATGGCTACACCTTC,CSAGTTNYGYTF
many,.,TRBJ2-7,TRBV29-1,TGCAGCGGTGCAGGTCACTCCTACGAGCAGTACTTC,CSGAGHSYEQYF
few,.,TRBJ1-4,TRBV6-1,TGTGCCAGCAGTGATTCGGGACAAGCAGATGAAAAACTGTTTTTT,CASSDSGQADEKLFF
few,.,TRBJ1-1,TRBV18,TGTGCCAGCTCACCGGTTTTGATGACTGAAGCTTTCTTT,CASSPVLMTEAFF
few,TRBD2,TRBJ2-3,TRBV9,TGTGCCAGCAGCGCCCGGCGGGGGGGCACAGATACGCAGTATTTT,CASSARRGGTDTQYF
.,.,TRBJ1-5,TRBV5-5,TGTGCCAGCAGCTTAGCATTTCGGTATGGGGTGAATCAGCCCCAGCATTTT,CASSLAFRYGVNQPQHF
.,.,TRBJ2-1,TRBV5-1,TGCGCCAGCAGCATTACGGAATCCTACAATGAGCAGGTCTTC,CASSITESYNEQVF
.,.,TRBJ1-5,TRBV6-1,TGTGCCAGCAGTGAAATGCCGGGCAATCAGCCCCAGCATTTT,CASSEMPGNQPQHF
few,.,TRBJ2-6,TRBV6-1,TGTGCCAGCAGTGCCGCCAGGCCACGATTAGGCTTTTCTGGGGCCAACGTCCTGACTTTC,CASSAARPRLGFSGANVLTF
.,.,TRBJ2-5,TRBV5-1,TGCGCCAGCAGCCAGGGACGGCGACAAGAGACCCAGTACTTC,CASSQGRRQETQYF
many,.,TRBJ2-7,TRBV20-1,TGCAGTGCTAGTATGGGACGTTGGACCCGCTACGAGCAGTACTTC,CSASMGRWTRYEQYF
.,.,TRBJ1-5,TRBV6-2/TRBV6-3,TGTGCCAGCAGTTCGATAGGACAGACCAATCAGTCCCAGCATTTT,CASSSIGQTNQSQHF
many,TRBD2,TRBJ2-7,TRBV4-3,TGCGCCAGCAGCCAAGATCAGGGGACTAGCGCACAGCAGTACTTC,CASSQDQGTSAQQYF
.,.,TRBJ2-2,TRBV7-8,TGTGCCAGCAGCTTAGCGATCGGGGGCACCGGGGAGCTGTTTTTT,CASSLAIGGTGELFF
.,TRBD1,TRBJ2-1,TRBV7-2,TGTGCCAGCACCCTTACAGGGGGTCTTAGGAATGAGCAGTTCTTC,CASTLTGGLRNEQFF
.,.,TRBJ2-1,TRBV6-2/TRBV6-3,TGTGCCAGCGCCGGGGGGCTGAATGAGCAGTTCTTC,CASAGGLNEQFF
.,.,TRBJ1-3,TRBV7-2,TGTGCCAGCAGCTTAGTCTCCTCCAAAGACACCTCTGGAAACACCATATATTTT,CASSLVSSKDTSGNTIYF
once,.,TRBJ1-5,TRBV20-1,TGCAGTGCCAGGTGGTATCAAAGTCAGCCCCAGCATTTT,CSARWYQSQPQHF
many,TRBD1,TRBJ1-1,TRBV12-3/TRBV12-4,TGTGCCAGCAGCCTCACAGGGGGAACACCTTCTGCTTTCTTT,CASSLTGGTPSAFF
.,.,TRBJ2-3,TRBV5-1,TGCGCCAGCAGCTTGGGCGCCGGAACCGTGCCAGTAGATACGCAGTATTTT,CASSLGAGTVPVDTQYF
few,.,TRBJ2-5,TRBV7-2,TGTGCCAGCAGCCCGGGGGAACGATTCAGAGAGACCCAGTACTTC,CASSPGERFRETQYF
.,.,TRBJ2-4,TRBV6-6,TGTGCCAGCAGTTACGGCGCCAGGAAAGGGGAGCAGTACTTC,CASSYGARKGEQYF
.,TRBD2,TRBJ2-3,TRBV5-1,TGCACCAGCAGCTTCGGGATAGCGGGGAGCACAGATACGCAGTATTTT,CTSSFGIAGSTDTQYF
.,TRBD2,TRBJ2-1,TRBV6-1,TGTGCCAGCATCCCATCCCCAGCTAGCGGGAGGGTGATGAATGAGCAGTTCTTC,CASIPSPASGRVMNEQFF